Below, one T cell receptor beta chain is given with its context. Its antigen is unidentified. Mismatch with germline at one junction end may stem from a read error. Germline V gene sequence: CDR1 SGHVS, CDR2 FNYEAQ. CDR3 length: 16 residues. This entry is derived from a study of T cell repertoires in cytomegalovirus infection. TCRdb passed the reads through MiXCR, listing each CDR3 protein once. The sample carries fewer than 1,000,000 distinct CDR3 sequences, about 33% recorded once. This receptor was taken from a human donor in good health (CMV status not recorded). Some clones in this sample may be carry-over from other donors' samples. J is TRBJ1-2 and V is TRBV7-6, with D possibly being TRBD1 (6 bases). The sample here was cultured CD8+ T cells from PBMCs, taken from culture after CMV antigen stimulation. CDR3 loop: CARSSPQKGVDFGYTF. CDR3 in DNA: TGTGCCAGGAGCTCCCCCCAGAAGGGGGTAGACTTTGGCTACACCTTC.